Listed below are T cell receptor beta chains from one sample, sequenced in a study of shared clonotypes between healthy human individuals. The method was immunoSEQ multiplex PCR; TCRdb's version includes in-frame clones alone and lacks a portion of them. The sample lists millions of clones, about 93% occurring once. The material sequenced was naive CD8+ T cells from PBMCs. The receptors shown here come from a man between 18 and 35 years old in good health. Some clones in this sample may be carry-over from other donors' samples. Each CDR3 is given with its conserved first and last residue. A D gene is named only where the DNA matches it firmly. Clone sizes are given selectively: once, few, many, or a class where the clone is expanded.

NA	TRBV13	TRBJ1-5	NA	CASSLRGDNQPQHF	TGTGCCAGCAGCTTACGGGGGGACAATCAGCCCCAGCATTTT
NA	TRBV28	TRBJ2-3	TRBD1	CASSFVRTGSDTQYF	TGTGCCAGCAGTTTCGTCCGGACAGGGTCAGATACGCAGTATTTT
NA	TRBV2	TRBJ2-3	NA	CASSDPSESTDTQYF	TGTGCCAGCAGTGACCCTAGCGAAAGCACAGATACGCAGTATTTT
NA	TRBV11-2	TRBJ1-1	NA	CASSARSPEAFF	TGTGCCAGCAGCGCGAGGAGTCCAGAAGCTTTCTTT
NA	TRBV6-5	TRBJ2-7	NA	CASSYNGGRSYEQYF	TGTGCCAGCAGTTACAACGGGGGCAGGTCCTACGAGCAGTACTTC
NA	TRBV5-1	TRBJ1-1	NA	CASSLAGTLFGPTMNTEAFF	TGCGCCAGCAGCTTGGCCGGGACTCTTTTCGGCCCTACAATGAACACTGAAGCTTTCTTT
NA	TRBV7-9	TRBJ1-4	TRBD1	CASSRTGEGADEKLFF	TGTGCCAGCAGCCGGACAGGGGAGGGGGCCGATGAAAAACTGTTTTTT
once	TRBV27	TRBJ1-1	NA	CASSPMGQEAFF	TGTGCCAGCAGTCCGATGGGACAAGAAGCTTTCTTT
NA	TRBV6-4	TRBJ2-7	TRBD1	CASRTGSREQYF	TGTGCCAGCAGGACAGGGAGTCGCGAGCAGTACTTC
NA	TRBV27	TRBJ2-1	TRBD1	CASSVGTGYNEQFF	TGTGCCAGCAGCGTGGGGACAGGGTACAATGAGCAGTTCTTC
NA	TRBV15	TRBJ2-7	TRBD2	CATSRGLAEDYEQYF	TGTGCCACCAGCAGAGGACTAGCGGAAGACTACGAGCAGTACTTC
once	TRBV21-1	TRBJ2-4	NA	CASSIQVGEIAKNIQYF	TGTGCCAGCAGCATACAGGTTGGAGAGATAGCCAAAAACATTCAGTACTTC
NA	TRBV29-1	TRBJ2-7	TRBD2	CSVLPYGTSGSGYEQYF	TGCAGCGTACTCCCGTACGGGACTAGCGGGAGTGGATACGAGCAGTACTTC
NA	TRBV19	TRBJ1-4	TRBD1	CASSMPGQGAYEKLFF	TGTGCCAGTAGTATGCCGGGACAGGGGGCTTATGAAAAACTGTTTTTT
NA	TRBV11-2	TRBJ2-5	NA	CASSPGRQGQETQYF	TGTGCCAGCAGCCCAGGCCGCCAGGGGCAAGAGACCCAGTACTTC
NA	TRBV19	TRBJ2-7	NA	CASSIDGESYEQYF	TGTGCCAGTAGTATAGATGGGGAAAGCTACGAGCAGTACTTC
NA	TRBV11-2	TRBJ1-1	NA	CASSLGVAAVEGAFF	TGTGCCAGCAGCTTAGGTGTGGCGGCGGTGGAGGGTGCTTTCTTT
NA	TRBV5-1	TRBJ2-2	NA	CASSGGRVKVDTGELFF	TGCGCCAGCAGCGGTGGCAGGGTAAAAGTTGACACCGGGGAGCTGTTTTTT
NA	TRBV28	TRBJ2-5	TRBD1	CASAPETGWNQETQYF	TGTGCCAGCGCCCCGGAGACAGGGTGGAACCAAGAGACCCAGTACTTC
NA	TRBV4-3	TRBJ2-1	NA	CASSPGTTWNEQFF	TGCGCCAGCAGCCCTGGGACAACTTGGAATGAGCAGTTCTTC
NA	TRBV19	TRBJ2-7	TRBD1	CASSSPRDRDIGKSYEQYF	TGTGCCAGTAGTAGTCCCCGGGACAGGGACATTGGGAAATCCTACGAGCAGTACTTC
NA	TRBV19	TRBJ1-1	NA	CASRAGSKGAFF	TGTGCCAGTAGGGCCGGGTCTAAGGGCGCTTTCTTT
NA	TRBV19	TRBJ2-3	NA	CASSHGDTQYF	TGTGCCAGTAGCCACGGGGATACGCAGTATTTT
NA	TRBV5-8	TRBJ1-1	TRBD1	CASSWGQGYMRTEAFF	TGTGCCAGCAGCTGGGGACAGGGTTATATGAGAACTGAAGCTTTCTTT
NA	TRBV6-1	TRBJ2-7	TRBD2	CASSEAGRGVEQYF	TGTGCCAGCAGTGAAGCCGGGCGGGGGGTCGAGCAGTACTTC
NA	TRBV10-1	TRBJ2-2	NA	CASSDIGGTGELFF	TGCGCCAGCAGTGATATTGGGGGGACCGGGGAGCTGTTTTTT
NA	TRBV9	TRBJ1-2	NA	CASSVDLGAGYGYTF	TGTGCCAGCAGCGTAGATCTGGGGGCTGGATATGGCTACACCTTC
NA	TRBV29-1	TRBJ2-7	TRBD1	CSVGQGHEQYF	TGCAGCGTTGGACAGGGCCACGAGCAGTACTTC
once	TRBV29-1	TRBJ1-2	NA	CSGGGGDGYTF	TGCAGCGGCGGGGGAGGCGATGGCTACACCTTC
NA	TRBV27	TRBJ2-1	NA	CASRSSHNEQFF	TGTGCCAGCCGGTCCTCACACAATGAGCAGTTCTTC
NA	TRBV7-9	TRBJ2-2	NA	CASSQGNTGELFF	TGTGCCAGCAGTCAAGGGAACACCGGGGAGCTGTTTTTT
NA	TRBV13	TRBJ1-2	TRBD1	CASSHRQGEYGYTF	TGTGCCAGCAGTCACCGACAGGGCGAGTATGGCTACACCTTC
NA	TRBV7-2	TRBJ2-2	TRBD2	CASSLVVLAGNPGELFF	TGTGCCAGCAGCTTAGTTGTACTAGCGGGAAACCCCGGGGAGCTGTTTTTT
NA	TRBV7-8	TRBJ1-1	NA	CASSLYAGMNTEAFF	TGTGCCAGCAGCTTATATGCAGGGATGAACACTGAAGCTTTCTTT
once	TRBV2	TRBJ2-7	TRBD2	CASSETGTSGSKKMF	TGTGCCAGCAGTGAAACCGGGACTAGCGGGAGCAAGAAAATGTTC
NA	TRBV27	TRBJ2-2	TRBD2	CASSSISGRIDTGELFF	TGTGCCAGCAGCTCTATTAGCGGGAGGATCGACACCGGGGAGCTGTTTTTT
NA	TRBV27	TRBJ2-6	TRBD2	CASSSSTSGRPSGANVLTF	TGTGCCAGCAGTTCGTCGACTAGCGGGAGGCCCTCTGGGGCCAACGTCCTGACTTTC
NA	TRBV2	TRBJ1-4	NA	CASRTGKSGKLFF	TGTGCCAGCCGAACGGGTAAAAGTGGAAAACTGTTTTTT
NA	TRBV11-2	TRBJ2-7	NA	CASSFGGGGYEQYF	TGTGCCAGCAGCTTCGGGGGAGGGGGCTACGAGCAGTACTTC
NA	TRBV19	TRBJ2-7	TRBD2	CASSPRAGPIYEQYF	TGTGCCAGTAGTCCCCGAGCGGGACCTATCTACGAGCAGTACTTC
NA	TRBV28	TRBJ1-1	NA	CASGNRDLGNTEAFF	TGTGCCAGCGGAAACAGGGACCTGGGGAACACTGAAGCTTTCTTT
NA	TRBV27	TRBJ1-1	NA	CASSLSGYTEAFF	TGTGCCAGCAGTTTGTCGGGGTACACTGAAGCTTTCTTT
NA	TRBV27	TRBJ2-7	TRBD1	CASSLGTAPYEQYF	TGTGCCAGCAGTTTGGGGACAGCCCCCTACGAGCAGTACTTC
NA	TRBV14	TRBJ2-1	NA	CASSPSSGLPYNEQFF	TGTGCCAGCAGCCCTTCAAGCGGTCTACCCTACAATGAGCAGTTCTTC